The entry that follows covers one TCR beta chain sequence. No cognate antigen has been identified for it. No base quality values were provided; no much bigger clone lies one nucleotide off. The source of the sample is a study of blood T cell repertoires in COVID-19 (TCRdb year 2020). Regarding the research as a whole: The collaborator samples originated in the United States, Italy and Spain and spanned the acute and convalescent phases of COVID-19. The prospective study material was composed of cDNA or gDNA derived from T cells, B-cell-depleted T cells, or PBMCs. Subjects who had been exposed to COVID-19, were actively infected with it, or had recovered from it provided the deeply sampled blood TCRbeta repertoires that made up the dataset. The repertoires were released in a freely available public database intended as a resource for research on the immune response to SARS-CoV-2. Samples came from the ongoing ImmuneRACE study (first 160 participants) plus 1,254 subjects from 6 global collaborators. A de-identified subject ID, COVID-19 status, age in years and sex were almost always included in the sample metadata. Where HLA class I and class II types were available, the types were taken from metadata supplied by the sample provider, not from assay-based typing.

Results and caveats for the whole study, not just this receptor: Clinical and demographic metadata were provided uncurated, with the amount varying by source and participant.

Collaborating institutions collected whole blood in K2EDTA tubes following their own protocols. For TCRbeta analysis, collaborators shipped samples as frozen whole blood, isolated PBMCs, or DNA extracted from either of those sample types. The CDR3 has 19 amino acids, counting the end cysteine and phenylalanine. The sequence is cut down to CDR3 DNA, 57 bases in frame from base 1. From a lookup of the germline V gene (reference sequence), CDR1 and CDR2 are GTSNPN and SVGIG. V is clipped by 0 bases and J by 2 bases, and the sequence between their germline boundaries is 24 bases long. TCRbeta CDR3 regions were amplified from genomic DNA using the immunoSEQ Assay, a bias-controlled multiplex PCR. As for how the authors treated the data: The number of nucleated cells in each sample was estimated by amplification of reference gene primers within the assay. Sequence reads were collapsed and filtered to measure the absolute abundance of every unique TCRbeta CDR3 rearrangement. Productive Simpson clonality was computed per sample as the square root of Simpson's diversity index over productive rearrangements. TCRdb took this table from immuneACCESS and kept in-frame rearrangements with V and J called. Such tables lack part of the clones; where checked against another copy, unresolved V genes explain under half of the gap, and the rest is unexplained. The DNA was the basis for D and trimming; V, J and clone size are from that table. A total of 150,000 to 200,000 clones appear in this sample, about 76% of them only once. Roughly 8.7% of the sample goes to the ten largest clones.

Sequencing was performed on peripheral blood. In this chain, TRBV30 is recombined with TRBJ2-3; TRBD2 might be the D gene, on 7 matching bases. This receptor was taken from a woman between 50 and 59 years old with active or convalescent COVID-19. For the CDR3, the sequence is CAWSVPYSLGGAPTDTQYF. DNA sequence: TGTGCCTGGAGTGTACCTTACTCCCTGGGGGGGGCCCCCACAGATACGCAGTATTTT. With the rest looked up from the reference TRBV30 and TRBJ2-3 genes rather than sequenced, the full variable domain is SQTIHQWPATLVQPVGSPLSLECTVEGTSNPNLYWYRQAAGRGLQLLFYSVGIGQISSEVPQNLSASRPQDRQFILSSKKLLLSDSGFYLCAWSVPYSLGGAPTDTQYFGPGTRLTVL.